This T cell receptor beta chain stems from a study of identifying expanded T cells in peripheral blood. This table comes from immunoSEQ multiplex PCR, and its TCRdb copy is limited to in-frame clones, with some not included. The sample carries about 80,000 clones, 84% recorded once. Sequenced: blood. The sequence was collected from a person aged 18 to 70 in good health.

The CDR3: CASSQFQGIGSNQPQHF. The CDR3, as DNA: TGCGCCAGCAGCCAGTTTCAGGGGATAGGTAGCAATCAGCCCCAGCATTTT. The chain links TRBV4-1 to TRBJ1-5; D perhaps matches TRBD1 (6 bases). Germline assignment: CDR1 MGHRA and CDR2 YSYEKL. There are 17 residues in the CDR3. V shed 3 bases and J shed 0 bases, with 15 bases lying between them.